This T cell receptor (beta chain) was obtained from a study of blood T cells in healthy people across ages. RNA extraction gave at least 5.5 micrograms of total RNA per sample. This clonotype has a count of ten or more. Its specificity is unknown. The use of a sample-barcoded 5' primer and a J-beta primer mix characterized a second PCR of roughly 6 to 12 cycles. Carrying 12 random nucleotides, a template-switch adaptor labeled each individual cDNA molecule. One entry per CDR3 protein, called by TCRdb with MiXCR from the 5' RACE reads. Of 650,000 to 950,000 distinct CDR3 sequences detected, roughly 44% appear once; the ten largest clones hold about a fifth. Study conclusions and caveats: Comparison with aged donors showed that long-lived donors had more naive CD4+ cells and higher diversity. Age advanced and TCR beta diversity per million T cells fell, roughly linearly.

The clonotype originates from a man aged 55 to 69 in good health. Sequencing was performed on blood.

The CDR3 region is CASSRLGQGEGVGGYTF. The CDR3 DNA is TGTGCCAGCAGCCGTTTAGGACAGGGAGAAGGTGTTGGTGGCTACACCTTC. The rearrangement uses TRBV14 and TRBJ1-2; TRBD1 matches 8 bases. Germline V gives CDR1 SGHDN, CDR2 FVKESK. CDR3 size: 17 residues. The J segment lost 7 bases and the V segment lost 4 bases, leaving 17 bases of the junction unmatched.